Listed below are T cell receptor beta chains from one sample, sequenced in a study of technical replicates of blood from four donors. Produced via immunoSEQ multiplex PCR; TCRdb's table is partial and in-frame only. The table lists roughly 68,000 clones, approximately 97% of them singletons. Sequenced input: T cells isolated from PBMCs. These receptors originate from a human donor in good health. CDR3s include the opening cysteine and the closing phenylalanine or tryptophan. Each record gives: CDR3 length, J gene, clone size, D gene, V gene, CDR3 DNA, CDR3 protein. A D gene is named only where the DNA matches it firmly. Not every row has a clone size; where given, it reads once, few, many or a size class.

len: 17; j_gene: TRBJ2-2; abundance: once; d_gene: TRBD1; v_gene: TRBV7-2; CDR3nt: TGTGCCAGCAGCTTAAGGATGACAGGGTTCTACACCGGGGAGCTGTTTTTT; CDR3aa: CASSLRMTGFYTGELFF
len: 14; j_gene: TRBJ1-6; abundance: -; d_gene: -; v_gene: TRBV19; CDR3nt: TGTGCCAGTAGTATCGGGGTTGGCAGTTCACCCCTCCACTTT; CDR3aa: CASSIGVGSSPLHF
len: 15; j_gene: TRBJ1-3; abundance: -; d_gene: TRBD1; v_gene: TRBV6-5; CDR3nt: TGTGCCAGCAGTTCGGACAGGGGGCTTGGAAACACCATATATTTT; CDR3aa: CASSSDRGLGNTIYF
len: 16; j_gene: TRBJ1-2; abundance: -; d_gene: -; v_gene: TRBV5-1; CDR3nt: TGCGCCAGCAGCTTAACTACAGGGAATTCCCATTATGGCTACACCTTC; CDR3aa: CASSLTTGNSHYGYTF
len: 15; j_gene: TRBJ2-1; abundance: -; d_gene: -; v_gene: TRBV9; CDR3nt: TGTGCCAGCAGCGTAGGTAGCGCCTCCTACAATGAGCAGTTCTTC; CDR3aa: CASSVGSASYNEQFF
len: 14; j_gene: TRBJ2-7; abundance: -; d_gene: -; v_gene: TRBV27; CDR3nt: TGTGCCAGCAGTTTGAATCGGGGGAGTAGCGAGCAGTACTTC; CDR3aa: CASSLNRGSSEQYF
len: 14; j_gene: TRBJ2-5; abundance: -; d_gene: -; v_gene: TRBV4-1; CDR3nt: TGCGCCAGCAGCCAAGATTCGGGAGAAGAGACCCAGTACTTC; CDR3aa: CASSQDSGEETQYF
len: 15; j_gene: TRBJ2-1; abundance: -; d_gene: TRBD2; v_gene: TRBV11-3; CDR3nt: TGTGCCAGCAGCTTAGGCCGTAGCGGGGGAAATGAGCAGTTCTTC; CDR3aa: CASSLGRSGGNEQFF
len: 13; j_gene: TRBJ2-3; abundance: -; d_gene: -; v_gene: TRBV14; CDR3nt: TGTGCCAGCAGCCAAGCAATCACAGATACGCAGTATTTT; CDR3aa: CASSQAITDTQYF
len: 13; j_gene: TRBJ2-4; abundance: -; d_gene: -; v_gene: TRBV11-3; CDR3nt: TGTGCCAGCAGCTACAGGGTTCAGGACATTCAGTACTTC; CDR3aa: CASSYRVQDIQYF
len: 15; j_gene: TRBJ2-5; abundance: -; d_gene: TRBD2; v_gene: TRBV7-2; CDR3nt: TGTGCCAGCAGCCTTCGGACTAGCGGAGAAGAGACCCAGTACTTC; CDR3aa: CASSLRTSGEETQYF
len: 14; j_gene: TRBJ2-7; abundance: once; d_gene: TRBD1; v_gene: TRBV6-1; CDR3nt: TGTGCCAGCATAGGGGGGACAGGGGACTACGAGCAGTACTTC; CDR3aa: CASIGGTGDYEQYF
len: 13; j_gene: TRBJ2-7; abundance: -; d_gene: -; v_gene: TRBV7-2; CDR3nt: TGTGCCAGCAGCTTAGCAAGGGGTTACGAGCAGTACTTC; CDR3aa: CASSLARGYEQYF
len: 13; j_gene: TRBJ1-5; abundance: -; d_gene: -; v_gene: TRBV10-1; CDR3nt: TGCGCCAGCAGTGAGTGGGAGGGGCAGCCCCAGCATTTT; CDR3aa: CASSEWEGQPQHF
len: 14; j_gene: TRBJ2-4; abundance: few; d_gene: TRBD2; v_gene: TRBV5-1; CDR3nt: TGCGCCAGCAGACTAGCGGGAGGTCAAAACATTCAGTACTTC; CDR3aa: CASRLAGGQNIQYF
len: 14; j_gene: TRBJ1-1; abundance: -; d_gene: TRBD1; v_gene: TRBV6-5; CDR3nt: TGTGCCAGCAGTTTAGGGACAGGGGTGACTGAAGCTTTCTTT; CDR3aa: CASSLGTGVTEAFF
len: 13; j_gene: TRBJ2-1; abundance: -; d_gene: TRBD2; v_gene: TRBV7-9; CDR3nt: TGTGCCAGCAGCCTCAGGGACTACCCTAAGCAGTTCTTC; CDR3aa: CASSLRDYPKQFF
len: 13; j_gene: TRBJ2-5; abundance: -; d_gene: -; v_gene: TRBV7-6; CDR3nt: TGTGCCAGCAGCCTAAGGACTTCTGAGACCCAGTACTTC; CDR3aa: CASSLRTSETQYF
len: 11; j_gene: TRBJ2-7; abundance: -; d_gene: -; v_gene: TRBV7-9; CDR3nt: TGTGCCAGCAGCCACGGCGGAGAGCAGTACTTC; CDR3aa: CASSHGGEQYF
len: 15; j_gene: TRBJ2-3; abundance: -; d_gene: -; v_gene: TRBV5-1; CDR3nt: TGCGCCAGCAGCTTGGCGAACAGGGAGGGATATACGCAGTATTTT; CDR3aa: CASSLANREGYTQYF
len: 17; j_gene: TRBJ2-2; abundance: -; d_gene: -; v_gene: TRBV7-9; CDR3nt: TGTGCCAGCAGCCTCTCCTACCTAGCATCTTTCACCGGGGAGCTGTTTTTT; CDR3aa: CASSLSYLASFTGELFF
len: 15; j_gene: TRBJ2-5; abundance: once; d_gene: TRBD1; v_gene: TRBV2; CDR3nt: TGTGCCAGCAGTGCCCGGGACAGGACTCAAGAGACCCAGTACTTC; CDR3aa: CASSARDRTQETQYF